These 9 T cell receptor beta chains share one sample of origin, sequenced in a study of control samples from healthy donors and cancer patients. Profiling relied on immunoSEQ multiplex PCR, and the TCRdb table lists in-frame clones only, not all of them. The sample includes about 110,000 clones, about 80% of them seen just once. The specimen sequenced was blood. The receptors derive from a man in his late teens or twenties in good health.

The CDR3 DNA follows: TGTGCCAGCAGCTTGGCACTAGCGGACCATGAGCAGTTCTTC. Protein sequence: CASSLALADHEQFF. The chain carries TRBV5-4 and TRBJ2-1; TRBD2 matches at 8 bases. Germline V gives CDR1 SGHNT, CDR2 YYREEE (reference sequence). The CDR3 has 14 residues. The V and J ends lost 0 bases and 8 bases, in that order; junction bases with no gene match: 4.

The chain carries TRBV21-1 and TRBJ1-2; the D call in the table, TRBD1, was not verified against the DNA. TRBV21-1 is termed a pseudogene. The CDR3 covers 17 residues. For the CDR3, the DNA is TGTGCCAGCAGCAAAGAGCAAGGGGCGGACAGGGACTATGGCTACACCTTC. This sequence encodes CASSKEQGADRDYGYTF.

The rearrangement joins TRBV28 to TRBJ2-3; weak D call: TRBD2 (7 bases). This CDR3 is built from 13 residues. The germline V gene encodes CDR1 MDHEN and CDR2 SYDVKM. Trimming took 5 bases from V and 4 from J, leaving 10 bases between them. In DNA, the CDR3 is TGTGCCAGCAGTCGGGGGGCGTCAGATACGCAGTATTTT. Translated, it gives CASSRGASDTQYF. Complete variable domain (other parts from reference TRBV28 and TRBJ2-3): DVKVTQSSRYLVKRTGEKVFLECVQDMDHENMFWYRQDPGLGLRLIYFSYDVKMKEKGDIPEGYSVSREKKERFSLILESASTNQTSMYLCASSRGASDTQYFGPGTRLTVL.

The V and J genes are TRBV19 and TRBJ1-5; a possible D gene is TRBD1 (5 bases). Trimming stripped 3 bases from V and 4 bases from J, with 13 bases between. The CDR3 covers 15 residues. Germline CDR1 is LNHDA and CDR2 is SQIVND (reference sequence). The CDR3 coding sequence is TGTGCCAGTAGTATCGTCAGGGATATAAATCAGCCCCAGCATTTT. This sequence encodes CASSIVRDINQPQHF.

The chain employs TRBV5-1 and TRBJ2-1, with TRBD1 as a possible D gene (6 bases). Trimming pared 5 bases from V and 6 bases from J, leaving 15 bases between. CDR1 is SGHRS and CDR2 is YFSETQ in the germline V gene. The CDR3 runs 14 residues. As DNA, the CDR3 is TGCGCCAGCAGTGCAGGGGCCATTGGCAATGAGCAGTTCTTC. Translated, it gives CASSAGAIGNEQFF.

V usage is TRBV19 and J usage is TRBJ1-5, with a weak D call TRBD1 (6 bases). In germline, CDR1 is LNHDA, CDR2 SQIVND (reference sequence). This CDR3 comprises 17 residues. V dropped 10 bases and J dropped 6 bases, with 28 bases sitting between them. The DNA of the CDR3 is TGTGCCACCATGAAGATTGGGCTCGGGGGCGGGCGTCAGCCCCAGCATTTT. Amino acid sequence: CATMKIGLGGGRQPQHF. The entire variable domain, with the rest obtained from reference TRBV19 and TRBJ1-5, is as follows: DGGITQSPKYLFRKEGQNVTLSCEQNLNHDAMYWYRQDPGQGLRLIYYSQIVNDFQKGDIAEGYSVSREKKESFPLTVTSAQKNPTAFYLCATMKIGLGGGRQPQHFGDGTRLSIL.

This chain uses TRBV7-9 with TRBJ2-1; D is possibly TRBD2 (5 bases). The CDR3 runs to 14 residues. Per the germline V gene, CDR1 is SEHNR and CDR2 is FQNEAQ (reference sequence). V was shortened by 5 bases and J by 1 base, with 9 bases between the two germline ends. The CDR3, as DNA: TGTGCCAGCAGCCCGAGAGGGTCCTACAATGAGCAGTTCTTC. Translated, it gives CASSPRGSYNEQFF.

V gene TRBV6-2 or TRBV6-3 combines with J gene TRBJ1-4; possibly TRBD1 for D (6 bases). Germline values: CDR1 MNHEY, CDR2 SVGEGT. This CDR3 contains 13 residues. Between the trimmed V and J ends, which lost 6 bases and 5 bases, there was a span of 10 bases. The CDR3, as DNA: TGTGCCAGCAGCCTAGGACAGAATGAAAAACTGTTTTTT. It translates to CASSLGQNEKLFF.

The chain recombines TRBV18 with TRBJ2-7; perhaps TRBD1 as D (5 bases). This CDR3 is 14 amino acids long. Germline V gives CDR1 KGHSH, CDR2 LQKENI. The V and J ends lost 2 bases and 1 base respectively, with 9 bases between them. As DNA, the CDR3 is TGTGCCAGCTCACCATTCCAGGGTTCCTACGAGCAGTACGTC. This encodes CASSPFQGSYEQYV.